One and the same sample provided the 5 T cell receptor beta chains below, sequenced in a study of T cell clones after liver transplantation. The method was immunoSEQ multiplex PCR; TCRdb's version includes in-frame clones alone and lacks a portion of them. The sample lists some 110,000 clones; roughly four fifths were seen once. The sample was CD4+ T cells from blood, taken before liver transplant. The receptors shown here come from a human donor who received a liver transplant.

The chain recombines TRBV30 with TRBJ2-1, with TRBD1 matching 7 bases. CDR1 is GTSNPN and CDR2 is SVGIG in the germline V gene (reference sequence). J was trimmed by 6 bases and V by 2 bases; bases with no gene match: 7. The CDR3 length is 14 residues. The CDR3 DNA is TGTGCCTGGAGTCGAGGGGGCTCGGGCAATGAGCAGTTCTTC. Amino acid sequence: CAWSRGGSGNEQFF.

J is TRBJ2-1 and V is TRBV6-4; 14 nucleotides line up with TRBD2. The ends lost 6 bases at V and 2 bases at J; junction bases unmatched: 3. The germline CDR1 and CDR2 sequences are MRHNA and SNTAGT. The CDR3 covers 16 residues. Here the CDR3 DNA reads TGTGCCAGCAGCTCGACTAGCGGGGGGGCCTACAATGAGCAGTTCTTC. This sequence encodes CASSSTSGGAYNEQFF.

A single count supports this clone. The V and J genes are TRBV2 and TRBJ2-7, with D perhaps TRBD2 (7 bases). Germline loops: CDR1 SNHLY, CDR2 FYNNEI. The V gene lost 7 bases and the J gene lost 1 base, with 20 bases spanning the gap. CDR3 length: 16 amino acids. The CDR3 coding sequence is TGTGCCAGCACAAGGGGGGTCAGCGGGGCTTCCTACGAGCAGTACTTC. Translating it yields CASTRGVSGASYEQYF.

The chain recombines TRBV5-1 with TRBJ2-1, with TRBD2 matching over 8 bases. Germline V gene sequence: CDR1 SGHRS, CDR2 YFSETQ. This CDR3 is built from 14 residues. Germline trimming cut 3 bases from V and 6 bases from J; bases unmatched to any gene: 5. The CDR3 loop reads CASSSSGRGNEQFF. The CDR3 DNA reads as TGCGCCAGCAGCTCCAGCGGGAGAGGCAATGAGCAGTTCTTC.

The chain carries TRBV4-1 and TRBJ1-4; D gene ambiguous. The length of the CDR3 is 13 residues. Per the germline V gene, CDR1 is MGHRA and CDR2 is YSYEKL. V shed 4 bases and J shed 7 bases, with 10 bases lying between them. Here the CDR3 reads CASSPDRGEKLFF. The CDR3 nucleotides are TGCGCCAGCAGCCCCGACCGTGGTGAAAAACTGTTTTTT.